This T cell receptor beta chain comes out of a study of blood T cells in healthy people across ages. The overall study: Capturing about one barcoded beta molecule per two T cells was achieved by template switching. Points from the study as a whole: Diversity of TCR beta per million T cells declined in a roughly linear way with age.

Germline loops: CDR1 SQVTM, CDR2 ANQGSEA. CDR3 length equals 13 residues. As regards this clonotype: What it recognizes is unknown.

PBMCs were isolated at a quantity of at least 7 million per sample. Through a sample-barcoded 5' primer and a J-beta primer mix, a second PCR was run for 7 to 11 cycles. The yield of each sample was at least 2.5 million CDR3-containing paired-end reads. TCRdb reanalysed the 5' RACE reads using MiXCR and keeps one entry per CDR3 protein. The sample records 850,000 to 1,000,000 distinct CDR3 sequences, 45% to 60% being singletons. The chain carries TRBV29-1 and TRBJ2-1; D is unclear. The DNA end is a closer match to TRBJ2-7, so the J assignment may be wrong. The sequencing sample was made of blood. This receptor was obtained from a woman aged 55-70 years in good health. CDR3 DNA sequence: TGCAGCGTTGAAGTAGTATCCTACAATGAGCAGTACTTC. Translation gives CSVEVVSYNEQYF.